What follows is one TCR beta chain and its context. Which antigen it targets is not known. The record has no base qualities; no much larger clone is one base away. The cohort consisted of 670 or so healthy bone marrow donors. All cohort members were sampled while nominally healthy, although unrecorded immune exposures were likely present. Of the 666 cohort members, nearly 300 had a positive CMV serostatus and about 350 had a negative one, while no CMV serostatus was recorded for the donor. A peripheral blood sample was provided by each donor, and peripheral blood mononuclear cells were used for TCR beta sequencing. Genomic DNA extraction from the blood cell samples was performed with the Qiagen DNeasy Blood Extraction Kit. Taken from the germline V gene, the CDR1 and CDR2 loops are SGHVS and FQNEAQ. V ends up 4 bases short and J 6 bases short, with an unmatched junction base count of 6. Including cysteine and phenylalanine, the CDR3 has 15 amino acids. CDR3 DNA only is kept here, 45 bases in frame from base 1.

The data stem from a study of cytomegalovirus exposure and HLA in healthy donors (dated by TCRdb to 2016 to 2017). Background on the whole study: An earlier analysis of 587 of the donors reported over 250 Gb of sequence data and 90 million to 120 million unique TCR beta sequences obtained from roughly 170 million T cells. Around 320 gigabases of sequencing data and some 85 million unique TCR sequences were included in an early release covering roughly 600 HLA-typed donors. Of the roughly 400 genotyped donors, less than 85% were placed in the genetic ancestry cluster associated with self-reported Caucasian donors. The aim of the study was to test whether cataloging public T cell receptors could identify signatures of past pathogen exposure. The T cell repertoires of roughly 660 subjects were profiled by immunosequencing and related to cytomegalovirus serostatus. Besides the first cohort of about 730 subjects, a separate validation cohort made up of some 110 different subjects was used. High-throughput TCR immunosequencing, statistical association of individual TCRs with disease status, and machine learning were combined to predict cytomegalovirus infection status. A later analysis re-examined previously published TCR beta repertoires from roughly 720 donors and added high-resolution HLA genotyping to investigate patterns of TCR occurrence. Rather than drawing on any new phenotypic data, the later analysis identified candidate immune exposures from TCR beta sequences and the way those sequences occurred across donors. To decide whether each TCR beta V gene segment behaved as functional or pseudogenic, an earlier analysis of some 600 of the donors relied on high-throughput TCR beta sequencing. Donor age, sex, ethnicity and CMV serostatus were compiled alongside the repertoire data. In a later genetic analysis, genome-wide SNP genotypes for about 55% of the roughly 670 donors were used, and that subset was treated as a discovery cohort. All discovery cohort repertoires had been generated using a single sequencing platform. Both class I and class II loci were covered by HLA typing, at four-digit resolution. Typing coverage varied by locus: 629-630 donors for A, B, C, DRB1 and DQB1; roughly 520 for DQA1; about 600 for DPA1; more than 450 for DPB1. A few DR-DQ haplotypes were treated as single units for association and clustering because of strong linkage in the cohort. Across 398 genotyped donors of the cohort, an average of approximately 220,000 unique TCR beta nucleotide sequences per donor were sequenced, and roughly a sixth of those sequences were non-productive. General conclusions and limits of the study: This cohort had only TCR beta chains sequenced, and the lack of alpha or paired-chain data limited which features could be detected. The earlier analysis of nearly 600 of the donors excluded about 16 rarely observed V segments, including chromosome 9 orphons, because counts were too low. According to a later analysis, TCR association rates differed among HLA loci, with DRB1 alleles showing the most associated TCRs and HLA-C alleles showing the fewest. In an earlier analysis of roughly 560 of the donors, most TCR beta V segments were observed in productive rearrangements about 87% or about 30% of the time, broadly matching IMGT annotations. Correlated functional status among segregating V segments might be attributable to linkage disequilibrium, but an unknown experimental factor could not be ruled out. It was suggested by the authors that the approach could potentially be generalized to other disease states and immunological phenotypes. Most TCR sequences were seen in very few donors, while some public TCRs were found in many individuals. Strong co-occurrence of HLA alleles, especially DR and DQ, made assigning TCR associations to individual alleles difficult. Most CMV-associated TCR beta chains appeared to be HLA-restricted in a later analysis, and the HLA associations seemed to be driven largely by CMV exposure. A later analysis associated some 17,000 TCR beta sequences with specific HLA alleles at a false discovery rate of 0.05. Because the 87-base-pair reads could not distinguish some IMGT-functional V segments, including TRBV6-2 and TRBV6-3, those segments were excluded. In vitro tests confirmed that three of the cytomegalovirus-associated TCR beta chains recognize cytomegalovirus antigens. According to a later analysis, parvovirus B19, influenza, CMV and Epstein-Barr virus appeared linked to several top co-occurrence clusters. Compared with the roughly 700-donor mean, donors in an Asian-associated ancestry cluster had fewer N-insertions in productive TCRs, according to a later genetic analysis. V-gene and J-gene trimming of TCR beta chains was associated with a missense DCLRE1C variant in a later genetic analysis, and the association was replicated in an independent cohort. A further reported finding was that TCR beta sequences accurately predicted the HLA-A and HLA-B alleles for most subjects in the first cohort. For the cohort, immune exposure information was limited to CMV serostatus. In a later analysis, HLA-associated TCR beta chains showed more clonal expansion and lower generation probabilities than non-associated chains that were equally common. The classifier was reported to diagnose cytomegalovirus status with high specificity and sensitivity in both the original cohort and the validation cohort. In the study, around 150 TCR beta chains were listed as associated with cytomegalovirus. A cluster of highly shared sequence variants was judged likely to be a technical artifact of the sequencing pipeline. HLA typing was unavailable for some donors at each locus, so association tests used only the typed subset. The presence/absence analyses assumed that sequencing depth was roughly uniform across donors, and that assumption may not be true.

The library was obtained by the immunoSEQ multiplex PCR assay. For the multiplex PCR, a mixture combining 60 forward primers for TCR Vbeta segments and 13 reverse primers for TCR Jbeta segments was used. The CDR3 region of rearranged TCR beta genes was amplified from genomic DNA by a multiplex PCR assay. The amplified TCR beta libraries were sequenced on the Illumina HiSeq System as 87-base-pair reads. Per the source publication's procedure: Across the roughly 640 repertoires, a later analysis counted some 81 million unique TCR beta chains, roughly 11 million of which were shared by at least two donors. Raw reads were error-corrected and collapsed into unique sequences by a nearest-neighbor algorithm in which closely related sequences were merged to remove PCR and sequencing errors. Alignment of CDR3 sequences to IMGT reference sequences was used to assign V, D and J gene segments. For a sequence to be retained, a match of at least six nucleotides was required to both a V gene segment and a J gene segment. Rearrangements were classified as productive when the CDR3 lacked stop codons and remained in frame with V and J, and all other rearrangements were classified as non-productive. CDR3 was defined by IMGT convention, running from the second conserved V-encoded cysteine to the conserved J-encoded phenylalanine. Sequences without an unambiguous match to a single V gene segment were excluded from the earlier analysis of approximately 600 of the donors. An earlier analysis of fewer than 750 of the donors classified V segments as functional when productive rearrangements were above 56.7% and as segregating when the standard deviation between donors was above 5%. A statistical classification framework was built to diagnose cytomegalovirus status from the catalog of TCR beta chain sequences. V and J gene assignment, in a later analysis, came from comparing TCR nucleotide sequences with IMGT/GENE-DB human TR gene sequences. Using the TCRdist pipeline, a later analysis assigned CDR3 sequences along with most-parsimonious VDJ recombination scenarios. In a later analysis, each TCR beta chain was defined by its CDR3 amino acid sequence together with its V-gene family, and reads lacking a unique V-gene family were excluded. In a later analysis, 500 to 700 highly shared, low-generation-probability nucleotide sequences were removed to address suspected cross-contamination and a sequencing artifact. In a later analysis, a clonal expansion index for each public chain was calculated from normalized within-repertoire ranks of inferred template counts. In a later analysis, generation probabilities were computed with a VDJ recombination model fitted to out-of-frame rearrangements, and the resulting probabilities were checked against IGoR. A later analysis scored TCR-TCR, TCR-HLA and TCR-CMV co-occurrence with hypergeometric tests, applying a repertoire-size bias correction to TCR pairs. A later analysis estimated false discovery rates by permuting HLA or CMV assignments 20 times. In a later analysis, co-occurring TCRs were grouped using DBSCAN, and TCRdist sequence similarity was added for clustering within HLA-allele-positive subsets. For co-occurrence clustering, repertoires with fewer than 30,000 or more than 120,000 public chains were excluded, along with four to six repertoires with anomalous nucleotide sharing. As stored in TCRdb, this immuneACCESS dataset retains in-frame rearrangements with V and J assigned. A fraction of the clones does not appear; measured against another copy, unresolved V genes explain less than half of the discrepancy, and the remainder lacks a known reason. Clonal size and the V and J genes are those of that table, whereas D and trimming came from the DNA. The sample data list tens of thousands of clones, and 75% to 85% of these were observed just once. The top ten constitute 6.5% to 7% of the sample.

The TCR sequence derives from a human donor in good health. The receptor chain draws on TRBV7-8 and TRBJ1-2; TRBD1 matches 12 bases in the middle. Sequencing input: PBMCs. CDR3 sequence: CASSYGTGGVDGYTF. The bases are TGTGCCAGCAGCTATGGGACAGGGGGCGTCGATGGCTACACCTTC. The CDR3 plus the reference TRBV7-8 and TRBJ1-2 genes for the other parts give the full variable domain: GAGVSQSPRYKVAKRGQDVALRCDPISGHVSLFWYQQALGQGPEFLTYFQNEAQLDKSGLPSDRFFAERPEGSVSTLKIQRTQQEDSAVYLCASSYGTGGVDGYTFGSGTRLTVV.